Many counts were recorded for the clone carrying this TCR beta chain. As yet, its antigen is unknown. From RNA, the CDR3 regions of TCR beta chains were amplified and sequenced. HTBI primers primed a first-round RT-PCR, and a second-round multiplex PCR followed. TCRdb called the multiplex PCR reads again in MiXCR, with one record for every CDR3 protein. The table has about 380,000 distinct CDR3 sequences, approximately 15% seen once. The data are from a study of Graves' ophthalmopathy and Graves' hyperthyroidism. Overall study findings and caveats: The model forecast ophthalmopathy progression, reaching about 70% sensitivity and approximately 72% specificity.

Exclusion criteria comprised other autoimmune diseases, uncontrolled infections, pregnancy or lactation in patients. The PBMCs were taken from less than 11 ml of fresh peripheral blood. This CDR3 has 16 amino acids. Germline loops: CDR1 LNHDA, CDR2 SQIVND (reference sequence). Trimming stripped 6 bases from V and 3 bases from J, with 15 bases between. The sequenced sample was peripheral blood. The V gene is TRBV19, the J gene TRBJ1-6; unclear D gene. This TCR was recovered from a woman younger than 30 with stable Graves' hyperthyroidism. The CDR3 here is CASRLRAGSYNSPLHF. Written as DNA, the CDR3 is TGTGCCAGTAGACTAAGGGCAGGAAGCTATAATTCACCCCTCCACTTT.